The 25 T cell receptor beta chains reported below all come from one sample, sequenced in a study of shared clonotypes between healthy human individuals (dated by TCRdb to the early 2020s). Libraries were made using the immunoSEQ multiplex PCR assay. TCRdb holds this immuneACCESS table with in-frame rearrangements only. Some clones are missing; in checked studies, unresolved V genes explain under half, and the rest has no known cause. Within this sample are some 550,000 clones, with more than 95% of them counted one time only. Of the sample, around 0.057% falls within the top ten clones. Input material: naive CD4+ T cells sorted from blood. The cell subset or site label on this specimen signifies: CD45RA+ positively selected. The receptors were sampled from a woman aged 25 to 39 in good health.

The rearrangement links TRBV30 to TRBJ2-1; D is undetermined. Trimming took off 2 bases at V and 16 bases at J, with 18 bases between the two ends. CDR1 and CDR2 from the germline V gene are GTSNPN and SVGIG (reference sequence). This CDR3 contains 12 residues. The CDR3 region has the DNA TGTGCCTGGAGTACCGATTTAGTTGTTGTTTTCTTC. Its translation: CAWSTDLVVVFF.

The CDR3 loop is CASSPTVGYTF. In DNA, the CDR3 is TGTGCCAGCAGTCCAACAGTTGGCTACACCTTC. The chain couples TRBV28 to TRBJ1-2; D remains ambiguous. Germline-derived CDR1 and CDR2 are MDHEN and SYDVKM. CDR3 length: 11 residues. V shed 5 bases and J shed 7 bases, with 8 bases lying between them.

The rearrangement joins TRBV10-1 to TRBJ2-2, with 8 bases identical to TRBD2. Germline CDR1 WNHNN, CDR2 SYGVQD (reference sequence). CDR3 length: 16 residues. J was trimmed by 2 bases and V by 6 bases; bases with no gene match: 8. CDR3 sequence: CASSEHSGANTGELFF. CDR3 sequence (DNA): TGCGCCAGCAGCGAACATAGCGGGGCCAACACCGGGGAGCTGTTTTTT.

This sequence joins TRBV27 and TRBJ2-7; 9 bases are a match to TRBD1. This CDR3 region has 14 residues. Germline trimming cut 4 bases from V and 4 bases from J; bases unmatched to any gene: 5. Germline CDR1 and CDR2: MNHEY and SMNVEV (reference sequence). The chain's CDR3 is CASSSGQGMYEQYF. The DNA of the CDR3 is TGTGCCAGCAGTTCCGGACAGGGGATGTACGAGCAGTACTTC.

The V call is TRBV7-2, the J call TRBJ2-5; 8 bases align to TRBD2. Matching the DNA end better, TRBJ2-7 makes the J call doubtful. CDR1 and CDR2 (germline): SGHTA, FQGNSA. This CDR3 has 15 residues. CDR3 bases: TGTGCCAGCAGCTCCCGGACTAGCACACTCTACGAGCAGTACTTC. It yields the protein CASSSRTSTLYEQYF.

The genes are TRBV9 and TRBJ1-4, with D unclear. Germline CDR1 reads SGDLS; CDR2 reads YYNGEE. V was shortened by 0 bases and J by 8 bases, with 8 bases between the two germline ends. The CDR3 runs 13 residues. For the CDR3, the DNA is TGTGCCAGCAGCGTAGCTATAGGAGAAAAACTGTTTTTT. Translating gives CASSVAIGEKLFF.

V usage is TRBV9 and J usage is TRBJ1-3; unclear D gene. CDR3 length: 15 residues. Germline-derived CDR1 and CDR2 are SGDLS and YYNGEE. Trimming took off 2 bases at V and 1 base at J, with 10 bases between the two ends. The CDR3 coding sequence is TGTGCCAGCAGCGTTTCCCCGGGATCTGGAAACACCATATATTTT. Residues: CASSVSPGSGNTIYF.

The chain uses TRBV2 and TRBJ1-5, with D unclear. CDR1 is SNHLY, CDR2 FYNNEI, per germline. The CDR3 covers 13 residues. The V and J ends lost 7 bases and 4 bases respectively, with 11 bases between them. Here the CDR3 DNA reads TGTGCCAGCAACTCTTATACAAATCAGCCCCAGCATTTT. Translating it yields CASNSYTNQPQHF.

The chain couples TRBV19 to TRBJ1-6, with a weak D call TRBD1 (5 bases). Germline V gives CDR1 LNHDA, CDR2 SQIVND (reference sequence). V was cut by 1 base and J by 8 bases, with 9 bases left in between. CDR3 size: 14 residues. The CDR3 DNA follows: TGTGCCAGTAGTATAGGGGGCCGGGATTCACCCCTCCACTTT. This translates into CASSIGGRDSPLHF.

This rearrangement joins TRBV28 to TRBJ1-4; D gene uncertain. The germline V gene encodes CDR1 MDHEN and CDR2 SYDVKM. Trimming removed 8 bases from V and 3 bases from J, with 19 bases in between. The CDR3 length is 16 residues. This CDR3 is CASDGDRRGANEKLFF. In nucleotides, the CDR3 is TGTGCCAGCGATGGGGATCGCCGTGGGGCTAATGAAAAACTGTTTTTT.

V usage is TRBV10-3 and J usage is TRBJ1-4; D gene uncertain. V shed 4 bases and J shed 3 bases, with 6 bases lying between them. Germline V gives CDR1 ENHRY, CDR2 SYGVKD. This CDR3 spans 13 amino acids. The CDR3: CAISGVPNEKLFF. The DNA for the CDR3 is TGTGCCATCAGTGGAGTCCCTAATGAAAAACTGTTTTTT.

The chain couples TRBV18 to TRBJ2-7, with 10 bases aligning to TRBD1. The germline V gene encodes CDR1 KGHSH and CDR2 LQKENI. V shed 3 bases and J 4 bases; nucleotides not matched to a gene: 9. The CDR3 sequence is 16 residues long. CDR3 nucleotide sequence: TGTGCCAGCTCACCTGGGACAGGGGTCATCGGTTACGAGCAGTACTTC. Protein sequence: CASSPGTGVIGYEQYF.

The chain is built from TRBV5-1 and TRBJ2-5; D is perhaps TRBD2 (5 bases). The J call may be wrong; the DNA end is better matched by TRBJ2-7. Looked up from germline, CDR1 is SGHRS and CDR2 is YFSETQ. This CDR3 is 14 amino acids long. CDR3 sequence: CASSLLAQDGEQYF. The CDR3 DNA sequence: TGCGCCAGCAGCTTATTAGCGCAGGATGGCGAGCAGTACTTC.

Regarding this clone: This sample includes further DNA sequences coding for the same CDR3. The chain uses TRBV5-1 and TRBJ2-5; D call uncertain. This CDR3 region has 13 residues. V was cut by 0 bases and J by 4 bases, with 7 bases left in between. CDR1 SGHRS and CDR2 YFSETQ come from the germline V gene. CDR3 sequence reads: CASSLEGGETQYF. The DNA of the CDR3 is TGCGCCAGCAGCTTGGAGGGTGGAGAGACCCAGTACTTC.

This CDR3 is CASSPTPGRTLYEQYF. The DNA of the CDR3 is TGTGCCAGCTCACCTACGCCGGGGCGGACTCTATACGAGCAGTACTTC. The gene calls are TRBV18 and TRBJ2-7; TRBD1 or TRBD2 may be the D gene (5 bases each). CDR1 and CDR2 from the germline V gene are KGHSH and LQKENI. The CDR3 contains 16 residues. V lost 3 bases, J lost 4 bases, and 19 bases lay in between. Full variable domain (remainder filled in from reference TRBV18 and TRBJ2-7): NAGVMQNPRHLVRRRGQEARLRCSPMKGHSHVYWYRQLPEEGLKFMVYLQKENIIDESGMPKERFSAEFPKEGPSILRIQQVVRGDSAAYFCASSPTPGRTLYEQYFGPGTRLTVT.

On this clone itself: Germline and junction disagree at one end, which may indicate a read error. V is TRBV5-4 and J is TRBJ2-7; no definite D call. The CDR3 runs 12 residues. Germline CDR1 is SGHNT and CDR2 is YYREEE (reference sequence). The CDR3 sequence: CASSLAPSPESF. The DNA for the CDR3 is TGTGCCAGCAGCTTGGCTCCCTCCCCCGAGTCCTTC.

V gene TRBV7-3 combines with J gene TRBJ2-5; 8 bases are shared with TRBD2. The CDR3 covers 16 residues. The germline V gene encodes CDR1 SGHTA and CDR2 FQGTGA. V trimming: 5 bases; J trimming: 4 bases; junction bases outside the gene matches: 12. The chain's CDR3 is CASSPRPGGPGETQYF. The CDR3 nucleotides are TGTGCCAGCAGCCCCCGGCCGGGAGGGCCAGGAGAGACCCAGTACTTC. The full variable domain, completed using reference TRBV7-3 and TRBJ2-5, is GAGVSQTPSNKVTEKGKYVELRCDPISGHTALYWYRQSLGQGPEFLIYFQGTGAADDSGLPNDRFFAVRPEGSVSTLKIQRTERGDSAVYLCASSPRPGGPGETQYFGPGTRLLVL.

This rearrangement joins TRBV28 to TRBJ2-1; maybe TRBD2 (5 bases). V was cut by 4 bases and J by 9 bases, with 19 bases left in between. The CDR3 extends over 15 amino acids. Germline V CDR1 and CDR2: MDHEN, SYDVKM. CDR3 DNA sequence: TGTGCCAGCAGTTCCCCCCGGGGAGCTCATAGTGAGCAGTTCTTC. Residues: CASSSPRGAHSEQFF. Filled out from reference TRBV28 and TRBJ2-1, the complete variable domain reads DVKVTQSSRYLVKRTGEKVFLECVQDMDHENMFWYRQDPGLGLRLIYFSYDVKMKEKGDIPEGYSVSREKKERFSLILESASTNQTSMYLCASSSPRGAHSEQFFGPGTRLTVL.

J is TRBJ1-2 and V is TRBV4-1, with D possibly matching TRBD1 (6 bases). With 5 bases removed from V and 0 bases from J, the gap between germline ends came to 16 bases. The CDR3 covers 16 residues. Germline lookup yields CDR1 MGHRA and CDR2 YSYEKL. The CDR3 bases are TGCGCCAGCAGCTCAACCTCCCGACAGGCTAACTATGGCTACACCTTC. This codes for CASSSTSRQANYGYTF.

The chain carries TRBV5-4 and TRBJ2-1, with D perhaps TRBD1 or TRBD2 (5 bases each). V was shortened by 4 bases and J by 1 base, with 15 bases between the two germline ends. CDR1 and CDR2 from the germline V gene are SGHNT and YYREEE (reference sequence). The CDR3 contains 16 residues. Written as DNA, the CDR3 is TGTGCCAGCAGCCGCTCCGGGACCCCATCCTACAATGAGCAGTTCTTC. This translates into CASSRSGTPSYNEQFF.

This chain connects TRBV6-6 to TRBJ1-5; the match to TRBD1 covers 10 bases. This CDR3 spans 16 amino acids. The V gene's germline CDR1 is MNHNY and CDR2 SVGAGI (reference sequence). V gave up 4 bases and J gave up 1 base; unmatched junction bases: 4. In DNA, the CDR3 is TGTGCCAGCAGTTCCCGGGACAGGGGAAGCAATCAGCCCCAGCATTTT. Translating it yields CASSSRDRGSNQPQHF.

This sequence joins TRBV11-2 and TRBJ2-7; tentatively, D is TRBD2 (5 bases). CDR3 length equals 15 residues. V dropped 0 bases and J dropped 4 bases, with 13 bases sitting between them. Germline loops: CDR1 SGHAT, CDR2 FQNNGV. CDR3 loop: CASSLERRRGYEQYF. The CDR3, as DNA: TGTGCCAGCAGCTTAGAACGCCGGAGAGGGTACGAGCAGTACTTC.

V gene TRBV5-1 combines with J gene TRBJ2-3, with D perhaps assigned TRBD1 or TRBD2 (6 bases each). From germline, CDR1 is SGHRS and CDR2 YFSETQ. The CDR3 is 18 residues long. V was trimmed by 1 base and J by 1 base, leaving 19 bases between them. CDR3 sequence reads: CASSLYRPGAARTDTQYF. The CDR3, as DNA: TGCGCCAGCAGCTTGTACCGCCCGGGGGCGGCACGCACAGATACGCAGTATTTT.

This sequence joins TRBV30 and TRBJ1-4; D is uncertain. CDR1 is GTSNPN and CDR2 is SVGIG in the germline V gene (reference sequence). This CDR3 region has 20 residues. Trimming pared 3 bases from V and 0 bases from J, leaving 26 bases between. CDR3 protein: CAWSAVRTYIPLATNEKLFF. The CDR3 bases are TGTGCCTGGAGCGCTGTTAGGACGTATATTCCCCTGGCAACTAATGAAAAACTGTTTTTT. Full variable domain (missing parts from reference TRBV30 and TRBJ1-4): SQTIHQWPATLVQPVGSPLSLECTVEGTSNPNLYWYRQAAGRGLQLLFYSVGIGQISSEVPQNLSASRPQDRQFILSSKKLLLSDSGFYLCAWSAVRTYIPLATNEKLFFGSGTQLSVL.

The chain uses TRBV19 and TRBJ1-2, with unresolved D. This CDR3 has 15 residues. From germline, CDR1 is LNHDA and CDR2 SQIVND (reference sequence). The V and J ends lost 1 base and 4 bases respectively, with 13 bases between them. The CDR3 sequence: CASSIAVEVSYGYTF. DNA of the CDR3: TGTGCCAGTAGTATAGCGGTAGAGGTCTCCTATGGCTACACCTTC.